A selection of T cell receptor beta chains follows, all from one sample in a study of early T cells in non-severe SARS-CoV-2 infection. TCRdb passed the 5' RACE reads through MiXCR, listing each CDR3 protein once. The table shows about 94,000 distinct CDR3 sequences, with under 15% occurring only once. The sample was whole blood. These receptors were collected from an adult who was a healthcare worker with PCR-confirmed SARS-CoV-2 infection or an uninfected control (not recorded which). Each CDR3 is given with its conserved first and last residue. A D gene is named only where the DNA matches it firmly. A row's size may be missing; if present it is once, few, many or a size class.

size | D | J | V | DNA | CDR3
. | . | TRBJ1-2 | TRBV20-1 | TGCAGTGCTAGACCGCCCGGGACGCCCTTAAACTACACCTTC | CSARPPGTPLNYTF
many | . | TRBJ1-5 | TRBV7-2 | TGTGCCAGCAGCCTCTACGGAACCCAGGATTCGGGGCCCCAGCATTTT | CASSLYGTQDSGPQHF
once | . | TRBJ1-1 | TRBV12-3/TRBV12-4 | TGTGCCAGCAGTTTAAACACGGGGGCCACTGAAGCTTTCTTT | CASSLNTGATEAFF
many | TRBD1 | TRBJ2-2 | TRBV5-1 | TGCGCCAGCAGTCCCGGGACAGTAACCGGGGAGCTGTTTTTT | CASSPGTVTGELFF
. | . | TRBJ2-5 | TRBV29-1 | TGCAGCGTTGATGGCAGGGGAGAGACCCAGTACTTC | CSVDGRGETQYF
few | . | TRBJ2-1 | TRBV5-1 | TGCGCCAGCAGCTTGGCCCAGGTGGAGTTCTTC | CASSLAQVEFF
many | . | TRBJ1-1 | TRBV5-1 | TGCGCCAGCAGCCTGGGACCCCCCACTGAAGCTTTCTTT | CASSLGPPTEAFF
many | . | TRBJ2-3 | TRBV5-1 | TGCGCCAGCAGCATGCCCACAGATACGCAGTATTTT | CASSMPTDTQYF
. | TRBD1 | TRBJ2-1 | TRBV7-9 | TGTGCCAGCAGCCGGTACGACAGGGAAAATGAGCAGTTCTTC | CASSRYDRENEQFF
many | TRBD2 | TRBJ2-1 | TRBV6-4 | TGTGCCAGCAGTGCCGGGGGGGAAAACAATGAGCAGTTCTTC | CASSAGGENNEQFF
. | TRBD1 | TRBJ2-7 | TRBV2 | TGTGCCAGGGACGGACAGGGGGCACAAGAGCAGTACTTC | CARDGQGAQEQYF
few | . | TRBJ2-7 | TRBV6-1 | TGTGCCAGCAGTTCCCCCCGGACATATTCCTACGAGCAGTACTTC | CASSSPRTYSYEQYF
many | . | TRBJ2-7 | TRBV2 | TGTGCCAGCAGTGAAGCAAACTCCTACGAGCAGTACTTC | CASSEANSYEQYF
. | . | TRBJ2-5 | TRBV29-1 | TGCAGCGTTGAAAGTACGGTCCAAGAGACCCAGTACTTC | CSVESTVQETQYF
many | TRBD1 | TRBJ1-6 | TRBV12-3/TRBV12-4 | TGTGCCAGCAAAACCGGGACAGGGAACTATAATTCACCCCTCCACTTT | CASKTGTGNYNSPLHF
few | . | TRBJ1-3 | TRBV28 | TGTGCCAGCAGTTTAGTGGCCCGAAACACCATATATTTT | CASSLVARNTIYF
. | TRBD1 | TRBJ1-6 | TRBV20-1 | TGCAGTGCTTCAACCAGGGGGTACAATTCACCCCTCCACTTT | CSASTRGYNSPLHF
few | . | TRBJ2-3 | TRBV11-2 | TGTGCCAGCAGCTCTGGGACCAAAAACACAGATACGCAGTATTTT | CASSSGTKNTDTQYF
. | . | TRBJ2-7 | TRBV4-2 | TGTGCCAGCAGCCAAGAGCCCAGCTCCTACGAGCAGTACTTC | CASSQEPSSYEQYF
few | TRBD2 | TRBJ2-7 | TRBV7-9 | TGTGCCAGCAGCTCGCGGGGGAGCAGCTACGAGCAGTACTTC | CASSSRGSSYEQYF
few | . | TRBJ2-5 | TRBV7-2 | TGTGCCAGCAGCCCGGGGAGGAGAGGCGAGACCCAGTACTTC | CASSPGRRGETQYF
many | . | TRBJ2-7 | TRBV7-8 | TGTGCCAGCAGCTACCAGGGTTTTAAAAAGCATTACGACTACGAGCAGTACTTC | CASSYQGFKKHYDYEQYF
few | . | TRBJ2-3 | TRBV28 | TGTGCCAGCAGTTCCGAATCAAGGAAGTATTTT | CASSSESRKYF
few | . | TRBJ1-1 | TRBV2 | TGTGCCAGCAGTGAATGGGCAGGGGCGGTAGGCACTGAAGCTTTCTTT | CASSEWAGAVGTEAFF
many | TRBD2 | TRBJ2-7 | TRBV29-1 | TGCAGCGTGTTAGGAGCGGGGGCTTCCCTCTACGAGCAGTACTTC | CSVLGAGASLYEQYF
. | . | TRBJ1-1 | TRBV18 | TGTGCCAGCTCACCCTCTTCTTACAGCGAGGGGCTAGCTTTCTTT | CASSPSSYSEGLAFF
many | . | TRBJ2-3 | TRBV11-2 | TGTGCCAGCAGCACCCGCACAGATACGCAGTATTTT | CASSTRTDTQYF
many | TRBD1 | TRBJ1-1 | TRBV7-2 | TGTGCCAGCAGCCCCCGGACAGGCGGTGAAGCTTTCTTT | CASSPRTGGEAFF
few | TRBD1 | TRBJ2-7 | TRBV5-1 | TGCGCCAGCAGCTTGGACAGGGGATCCTACGAGCAGTACTTC | CASSLDRGSYEQYF
few | TRBD1 | TRBJ1-1 | TRBV2 | TGTGCCAGCAGCGGACAGGGTTACACTGAAGCTTTCTTT | CASSGQGYTEAFF
many | TRBD1 | TRBJ1-1 | TRBV20-1 | TGCAGTGCCCTCACGGGGACAGGGACCCCTGAAGCTTTCTTT | CSALTGTGTPEAFF
many | . | TRBJ2-3 | TRBV18 | TGTGCCAGCTCACCGGGAACTAGATCAGATACGCAGTATTTT | CASSPGTRSDTQYF
few | TRBD1 | TRBJ1-4 | TRBV28 | TGTGCCAGCAGTTTATCGGGACAGGGTTTTGAAAAACTGTTTTTT | CASSLSGQGFEKLFF
. | . | TRBJ1-2 | TRBV28 | TGTGCCAGCAGTTTATTCTTGCCCAGCGACTATGGCTACACCTTC | CASSLFLPSDYGYTF
few | TRBD1 | TRBJ2-7 | TRBV4-1 | TGCGCCAGCAGCGCATCCGGGACAGGGCTCTACGAGCAGTACTTC | CASSASGTGLYEQYF
many | . | TRBJ1-1 | TRBV6-5 | TGTGCCAGCAGCCCACTCAGGGGGAACACTGAAGCTTTCTTT | CASSPLRGNTEAFF
few | . | TRBJ2-1 | TRBV5-1 | TGCGCCAGCAGCCTGACCTTCAGCTCCTACAATGAGCAGTTCTTC | CASSLTFSSYNEQFF
many | . | TRBJ2-1 | TRBV7-2 | TGTGCCAGCAGCTTACTGGGATGGGAGCAGTTCTTC | CASSLLGWEQFF
. | . | TRBJ1-5 | TRBV6-5 | TGTGCCAGCAGTTTGAGTGCGGGGCAGCCCCAGCATTTT | CASSLSAGQPQHF
many | TRBD2 | TRBJ2-5 | TRBV11-2 | TGTGCCAGCAGCCGCCAGGGGACTAGCGGAGGAGAGACCCAGTACTTC | CASSRQGTSGGETQYF
many | TRBD2 | TRBJ2-7 | TRBV12-3/TRBV12-4 | TGTGCCAGCAGTTTATTAGCGGGGGGCCAGTACGAGCAGTACTTC | CASSLLAGGQYEQYF
few | TRBD1 | TRBJ1-5 | TRBV11-3 | TGTGCCAGCAGCCCACTCCCGGGACAGGGGGCCACTATTCCAGGAGAGCCCCAGCATTTT | CASSPLPGQGATIPGEPQHF
many | TRBD1 | TRBJ1-1 | TRBV20-1 | TGCAGTGCTAAAAAGGGACAGTTGAACACTGAAGCTTTCTTT | CSAKKGQLNTEAFF
. | TRBD2 | TRBJ2-7 | TRBV29-1 | TGCAGCGCTAGGCTAGCGGGGGGGACCTACGAGCAGTACTTC | CSARLAGGTYEQYF
many | . | TRBJ2-6 | TRBV29-1 | TGCAGCGTTGACACTGGGGCCAACGTCCTGACTTTC | CSVDTGANVLTF
. | . | TRBJ1-2 | TRBV12-3/TRBV12-4 | TGTGCCAGCAGTTTTCGGGGATTTAACTATGGCTACACCTTC | CASSFRGFNYGYTF
. | TRBD1 | TRBJ2-7 | TRBV28 | TGTGCCAGCAGTTTAATTGGGACAGGGGGCTACGAGCAGTACTTC | CASSLIGTGGYEQYF
many | TRBD1 | TRBJ2-1 | TRBV5-1 | TGCGCCAGCAGCCCCGCAGGGGGAAGGGACAATGAGCAGTTCTTC | CASSPAGGRDNEQFF
many | TRBD1 | TRBJ2-2 | TRBV2 | TGTGCCAGCAACGGACAGGGGAGAAACACCGGGGAGCTGTTTTTT | CASNGQGRNTGELFF
. | . | TRBJ1-6 | TRBV7-9 | TGTGCCAGCAGCGACAGTTCACCCCTCCACTTT | CASSDSSPLHF
. | TRBD2 | TRBJ2-1 | TRBV24-1 | TGTGCCACCAGTGATCCTAGCGGGGGGCTAAAGGATGAGCAGTTCTTC | CATSDPSGGLKDEQFF
. | . | TRBJ2-7 | TRBV6-5 | TGTGCCAGCAGTCCCGGGCCGACTTACGAGCAGTACTTC | CASSPGPTYEQYF
many | TRBD1 | TRBJ1-2 | TRBV10-1 | TGCGCCAGCAGTGGCCAAAGACAGGGCGGCTACACCTTC | CASSGQRQGGYTF